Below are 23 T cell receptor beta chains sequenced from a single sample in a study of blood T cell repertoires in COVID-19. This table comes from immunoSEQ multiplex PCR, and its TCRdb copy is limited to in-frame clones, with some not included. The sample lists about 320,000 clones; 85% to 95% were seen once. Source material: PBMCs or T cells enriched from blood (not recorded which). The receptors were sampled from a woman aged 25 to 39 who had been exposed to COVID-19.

In nucleotides, the CDR3 is TGTGCCAGCAGCCACACGACAGGGCGCAATCAGCCCCAGCATTTT. Its translation is CASSHTTGRNQPQHF. The chain joins TRBV4-2 to TRBJ1-5, with 7 positions matching TRBD1. Looked up from germline, CDR1 is LGHNA and CDR2 is YNFKEQ. CDR3 length: 15 residues. The trim removed 3 bases at V and 2 bases at J, leaving 4 bases unmatched.

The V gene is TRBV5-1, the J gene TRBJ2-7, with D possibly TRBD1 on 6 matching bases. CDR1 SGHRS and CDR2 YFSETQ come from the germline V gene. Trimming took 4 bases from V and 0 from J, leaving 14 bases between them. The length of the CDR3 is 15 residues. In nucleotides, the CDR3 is TGCGCCAGCAGCCCGTCGACAGGTCGCTCCTACGAGCAGTACTTC. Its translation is CASSPSTGRSYEQYF.

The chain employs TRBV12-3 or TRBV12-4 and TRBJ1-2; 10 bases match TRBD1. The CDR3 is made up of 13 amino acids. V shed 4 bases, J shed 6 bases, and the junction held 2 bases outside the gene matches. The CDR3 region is CASSSDRGDGYTF. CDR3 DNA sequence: TGTGCCAGCAGTTCGGACAGGGGGGATGGCTACACCTTC.

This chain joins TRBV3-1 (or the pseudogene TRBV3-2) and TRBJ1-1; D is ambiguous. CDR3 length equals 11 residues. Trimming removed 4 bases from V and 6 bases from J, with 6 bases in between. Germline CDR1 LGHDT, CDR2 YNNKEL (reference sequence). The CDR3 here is CASSLYAEAFF. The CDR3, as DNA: TGTGCCAGCAGCCTCTATGCTGAAGCTTTCTTT.

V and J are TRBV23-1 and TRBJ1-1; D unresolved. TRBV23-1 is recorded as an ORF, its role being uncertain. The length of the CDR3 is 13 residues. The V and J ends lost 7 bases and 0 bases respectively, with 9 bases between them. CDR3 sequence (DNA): TGCGCCAGCATCGCGGCCATGAACACTGAAGCTTTCTTT. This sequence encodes CASIAAMNTEAFF.

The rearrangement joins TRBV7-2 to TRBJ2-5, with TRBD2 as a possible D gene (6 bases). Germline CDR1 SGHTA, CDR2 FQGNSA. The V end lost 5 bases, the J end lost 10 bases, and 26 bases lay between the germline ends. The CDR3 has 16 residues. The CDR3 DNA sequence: TGTGCCAGCAGCCCCGGGGCGGGGAGAGGGCCAGGAAACCAGTACTTC. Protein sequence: CASSPGAGRGPGNQYF.

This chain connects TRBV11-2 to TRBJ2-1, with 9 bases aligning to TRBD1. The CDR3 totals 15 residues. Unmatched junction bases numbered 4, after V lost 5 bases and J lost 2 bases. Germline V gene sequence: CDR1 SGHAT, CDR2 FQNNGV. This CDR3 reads CASSTRTGAYNEQFF. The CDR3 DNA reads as TGTGCCAGCAGCACCCGGACAGGGGCCTACAATGAGCAGTTCTTC.

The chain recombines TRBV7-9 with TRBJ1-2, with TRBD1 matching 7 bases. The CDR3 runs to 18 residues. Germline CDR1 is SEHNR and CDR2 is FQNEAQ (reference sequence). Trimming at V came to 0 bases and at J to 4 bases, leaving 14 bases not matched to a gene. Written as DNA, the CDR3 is TGTGCCAGCAGCTTAGCGTACATGGGACAGCAAAGGGGCTATGGCTACACCTTC. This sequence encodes CASSLAYMGQQRGYGYTF.

The chain's CDR3 is CASSDTTMNTGELFF. In nucleotides, the CDR3 is TGTGCCAGCAGTGACACGACAATGAACACCGGGGAGCTGTTTTTT. The V gene is TRBV25-1, the J gene TRBJ2-2; D gene uncertain. The V gene lost 3 bases and the J gene lost 1 base, with 9 bases spanning the gap. The V gene's germline CDR1 is MGHDK and CDR2 SYGVNS. The CDR3 runs to 15 residues.

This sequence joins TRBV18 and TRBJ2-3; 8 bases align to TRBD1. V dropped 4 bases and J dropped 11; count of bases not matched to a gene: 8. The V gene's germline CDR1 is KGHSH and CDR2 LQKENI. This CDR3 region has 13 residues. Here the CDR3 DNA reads TGTGCCAGCTCACTAGACAGGGGCTGGGGGCAGTATTTT. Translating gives CASSLDRGWGQYF.

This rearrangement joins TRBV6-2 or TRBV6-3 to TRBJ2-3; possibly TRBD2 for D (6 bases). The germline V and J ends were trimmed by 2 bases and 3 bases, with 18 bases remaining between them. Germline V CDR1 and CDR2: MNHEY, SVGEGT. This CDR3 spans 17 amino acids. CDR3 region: CASSYLLGGARTDTQYF. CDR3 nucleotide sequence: TGTGCCAGCAGTTACCTCCTAGGAGGGGCGAGGACAGATACGCAGTATTTT.

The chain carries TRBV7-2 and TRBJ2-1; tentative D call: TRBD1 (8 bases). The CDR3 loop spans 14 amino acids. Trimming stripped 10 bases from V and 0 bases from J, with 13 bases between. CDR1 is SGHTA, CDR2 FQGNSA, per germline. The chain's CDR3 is CATHRGGSYNEQFF. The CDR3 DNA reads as TGTGCCACCCACAGGGGGGGCTCCTACAATGAGCAGTTCTTC.

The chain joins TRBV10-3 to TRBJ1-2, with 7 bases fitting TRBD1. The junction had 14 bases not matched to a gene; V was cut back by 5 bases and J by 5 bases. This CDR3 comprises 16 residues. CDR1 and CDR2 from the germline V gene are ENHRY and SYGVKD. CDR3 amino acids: CAISKDRLGIEYGYTF. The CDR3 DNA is TGTGCCATCAGTAAGGACAGGTTAGGAATAGAATATGGCTACACCTTC.

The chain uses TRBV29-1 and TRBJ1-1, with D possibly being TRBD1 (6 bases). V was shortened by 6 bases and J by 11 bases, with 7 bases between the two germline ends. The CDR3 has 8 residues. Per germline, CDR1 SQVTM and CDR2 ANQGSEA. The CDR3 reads CSVDRAFF. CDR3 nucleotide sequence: TGCAGCGTCGACAGGGCTTTCTTT.

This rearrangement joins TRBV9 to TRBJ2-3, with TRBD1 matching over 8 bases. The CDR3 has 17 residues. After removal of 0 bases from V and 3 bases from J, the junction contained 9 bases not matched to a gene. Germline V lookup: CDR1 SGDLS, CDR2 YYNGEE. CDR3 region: CASSVGYQGALTDTQYF. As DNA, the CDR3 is TGTGCCAGCAGCGTAGGTTATCAGGGGGCCCTTACAGATACGCAGTATTTT.

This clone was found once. CDR3 region: CSVGQGKYEQFF. For the CDR3, the DNA is TGCAGCGTCGGACAGGGGAAGTATGAGCAGTTCTTC. The V call is TRBV29-1, the J call TRBJ2-1, with 9 bases identical to TRBD1. The CDR3 extends over 12 amino acids. V lost 6 bases and J lost 8; bases outside the gene matches: 5. Germline lookup yields CDR1 SQVTM and CDR2 ANQGSEA.

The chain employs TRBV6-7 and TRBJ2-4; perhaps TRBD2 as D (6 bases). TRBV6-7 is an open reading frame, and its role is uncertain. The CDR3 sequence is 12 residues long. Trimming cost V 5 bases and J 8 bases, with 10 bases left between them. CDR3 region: CASSKGGYIQYF. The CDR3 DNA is TGTGCCAGCAGTAAGGGAGGATACATTCAGTACTTC.

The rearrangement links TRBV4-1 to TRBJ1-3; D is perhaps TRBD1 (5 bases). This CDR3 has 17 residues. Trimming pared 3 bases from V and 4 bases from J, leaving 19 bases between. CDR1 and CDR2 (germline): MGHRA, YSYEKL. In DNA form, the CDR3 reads TGCGCCAGCAGCCAGACCCTCGCAGGGCCTTCAGGAAACACCATATATTTT. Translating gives CASSQTLAGPSGNTIYF.

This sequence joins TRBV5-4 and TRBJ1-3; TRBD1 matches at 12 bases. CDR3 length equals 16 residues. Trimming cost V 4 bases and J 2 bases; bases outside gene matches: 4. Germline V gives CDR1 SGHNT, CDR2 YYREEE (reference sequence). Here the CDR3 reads CASSSWDRGPGNTIYF. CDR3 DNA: TGTGCCAGCAGCAGCTGGGACAGGGGGCCTGGAAACACCATATATTTT.

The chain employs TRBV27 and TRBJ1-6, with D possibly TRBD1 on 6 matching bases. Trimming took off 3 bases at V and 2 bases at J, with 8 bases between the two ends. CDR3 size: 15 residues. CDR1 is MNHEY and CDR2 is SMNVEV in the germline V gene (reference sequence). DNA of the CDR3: TGTGCCAGCAGTTTTGACAGGACCTATAATTCACCCCTCCACTTT. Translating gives CASSFDRTYNSPLHF.

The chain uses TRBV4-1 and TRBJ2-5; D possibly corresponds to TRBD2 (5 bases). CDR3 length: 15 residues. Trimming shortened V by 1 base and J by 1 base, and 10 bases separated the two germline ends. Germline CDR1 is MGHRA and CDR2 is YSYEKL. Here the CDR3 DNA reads TGCGCCAGCAGCCAAGGCCCGGGGAGCCAAGAGACCCAGTACTTC. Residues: CASSQGPGSQETQYF.

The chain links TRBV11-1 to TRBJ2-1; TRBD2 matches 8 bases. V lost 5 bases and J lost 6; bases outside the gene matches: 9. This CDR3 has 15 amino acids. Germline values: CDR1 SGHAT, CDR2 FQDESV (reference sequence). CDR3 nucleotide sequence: TGTGCCAGCAGCCCAGGGACTAGTTTAGGCAATGAGCAGTTCTTC. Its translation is CASSPGTSLGNEQFF. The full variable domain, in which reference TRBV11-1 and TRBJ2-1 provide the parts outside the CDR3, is EAEVAQSPRYKITEKSQAVAFWCDPISGHATLYWYRQILGQGPELLVQFQDESVVDDSQLPKDRFSAERLKGVDSTLKIQPAELGDSAMYLCASSPGTSLGNEQFFGPGTRLTVL.

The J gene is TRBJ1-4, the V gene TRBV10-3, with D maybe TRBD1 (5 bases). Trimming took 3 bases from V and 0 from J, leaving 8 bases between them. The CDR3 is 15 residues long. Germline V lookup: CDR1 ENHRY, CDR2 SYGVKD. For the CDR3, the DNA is TGTGCCATCAGTGACTCAGGGTCAACTAATGAAAAACTGTTTTTT. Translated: CAISDSGSTNEKLFF.